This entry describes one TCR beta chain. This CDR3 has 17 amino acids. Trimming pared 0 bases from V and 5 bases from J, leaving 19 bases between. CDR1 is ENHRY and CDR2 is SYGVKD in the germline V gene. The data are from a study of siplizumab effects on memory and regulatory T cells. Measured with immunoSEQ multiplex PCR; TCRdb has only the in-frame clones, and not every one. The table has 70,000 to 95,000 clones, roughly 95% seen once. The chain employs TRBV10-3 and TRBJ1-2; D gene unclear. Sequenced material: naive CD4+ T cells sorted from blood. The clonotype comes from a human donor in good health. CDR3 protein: CAISESTLAADPYGYTF. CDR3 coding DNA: TGTGCCATCAGTGAGTCGACTCTGGCAGCAGACCCTTATGGCTACACCTTC.